This T cell receptor (beta chain) came from a study of blood T cell repertoires in COVID-19. Study summary: Spain, Italy and the United States supplied samples that represented acute and convalescent COVID-19.

Measured with immunoSEQ multiplex PCR; TCRdb has only the in-frame clones, and not every one. This table has about 200,000 clones, 82% appearing once. Germline lookup yields CDR1 SGHRS and CDR2 YFSETQ. V lost 7 bases to trimming and J lost 1 base, with 15 bases between them. CDR3 length: 15 residues. Enrollment of patients from Seattle took place during active infection, with longitudinal follow-up. The sequenced sample consisted of peripheral blood. The sequence was collected from a woman in her sixties or seventies with COVID-19, enrolled during active disease. The chain has TRBV5-1 and TRBJ1-5; D gene uncertain. The chain's CDR3 is CASSLDGGSNQPQHF. CDR3 nucleotides: TGCGCCAGCTCCCTAGATGGAGGGAGCAATCAGCCCCAGCATTTT.